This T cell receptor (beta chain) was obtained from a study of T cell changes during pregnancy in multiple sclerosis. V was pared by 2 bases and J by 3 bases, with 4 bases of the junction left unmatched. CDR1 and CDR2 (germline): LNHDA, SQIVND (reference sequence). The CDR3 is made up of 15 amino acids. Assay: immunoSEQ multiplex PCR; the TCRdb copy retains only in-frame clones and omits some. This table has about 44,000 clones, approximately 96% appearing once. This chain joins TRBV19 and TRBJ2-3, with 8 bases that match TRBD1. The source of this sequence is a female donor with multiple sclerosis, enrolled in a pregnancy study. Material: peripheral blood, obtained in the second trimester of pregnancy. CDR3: CASSIQGALTDTQYF. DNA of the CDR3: TGTGCCAGTAGTATACAGGGGGCCCTGACAGATACGCAGTATTTT.